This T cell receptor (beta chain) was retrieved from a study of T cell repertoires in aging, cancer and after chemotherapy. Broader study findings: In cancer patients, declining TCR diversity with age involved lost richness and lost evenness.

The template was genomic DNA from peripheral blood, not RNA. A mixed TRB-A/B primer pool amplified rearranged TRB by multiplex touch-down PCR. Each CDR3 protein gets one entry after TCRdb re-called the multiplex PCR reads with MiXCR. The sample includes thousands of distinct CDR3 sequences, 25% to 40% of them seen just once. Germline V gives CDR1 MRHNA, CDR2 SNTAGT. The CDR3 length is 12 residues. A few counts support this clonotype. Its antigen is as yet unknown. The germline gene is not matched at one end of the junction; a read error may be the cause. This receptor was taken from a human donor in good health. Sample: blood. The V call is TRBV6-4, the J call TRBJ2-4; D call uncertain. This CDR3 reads CASSGSGRADNF. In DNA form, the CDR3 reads TGTGCCAGCAGCGGGTCTGGACGGGCTGATAACTTC.